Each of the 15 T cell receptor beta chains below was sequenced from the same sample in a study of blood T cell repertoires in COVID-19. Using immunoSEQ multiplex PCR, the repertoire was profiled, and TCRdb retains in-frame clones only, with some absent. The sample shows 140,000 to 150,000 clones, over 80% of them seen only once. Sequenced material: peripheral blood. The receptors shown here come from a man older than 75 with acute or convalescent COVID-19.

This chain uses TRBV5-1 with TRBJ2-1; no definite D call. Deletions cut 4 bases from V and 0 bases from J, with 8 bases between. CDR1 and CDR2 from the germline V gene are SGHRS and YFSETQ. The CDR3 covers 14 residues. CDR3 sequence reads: CASSPSYSYNEQFF. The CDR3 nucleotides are TGCGCCAGCAGCCCTTCTTACTCCTACAATGAGCAGTTCTTC.

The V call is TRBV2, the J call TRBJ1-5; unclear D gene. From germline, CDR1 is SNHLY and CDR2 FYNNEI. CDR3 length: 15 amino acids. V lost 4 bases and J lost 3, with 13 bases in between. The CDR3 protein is CASSVQRANNQPQHF. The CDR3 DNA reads TGTGCCAGCAGTGTACAGAGAGCCAACAATCAGCCCCAGCATTTT.

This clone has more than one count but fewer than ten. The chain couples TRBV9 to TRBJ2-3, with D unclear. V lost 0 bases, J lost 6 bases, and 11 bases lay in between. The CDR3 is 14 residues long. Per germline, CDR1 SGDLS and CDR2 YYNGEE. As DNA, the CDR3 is TGTGCCAGCAGCGTAGCTCAAAGCGTGGATACGCAGTATTTT. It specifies CASSVAQSVDTQYF.

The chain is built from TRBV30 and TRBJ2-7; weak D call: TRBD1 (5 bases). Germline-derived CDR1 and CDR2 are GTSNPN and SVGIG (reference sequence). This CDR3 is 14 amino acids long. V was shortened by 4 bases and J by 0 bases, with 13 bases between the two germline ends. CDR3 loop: CAWTRDSLSYEQYF. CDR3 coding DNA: TGTGCCTGGACCCGCGACAGTCTCTCCTACGAGCAGTACTTC. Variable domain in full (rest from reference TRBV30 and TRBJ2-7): SQTIHQWPATLVQPVGSPLSLECTVEGTSNPNLYWYRQAAGRGLQLLFYSVGIGQISSEVPQNLSASRPQDRQFILSSKKLLLSDSGFYLCAWTRDSLSYEQYFGPGTRLTVT.

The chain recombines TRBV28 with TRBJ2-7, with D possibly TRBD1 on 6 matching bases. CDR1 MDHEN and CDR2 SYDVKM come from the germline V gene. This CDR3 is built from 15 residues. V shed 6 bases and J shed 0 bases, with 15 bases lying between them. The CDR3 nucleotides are TGTGCCAGCAGCTACGGGACACAGAGCTCCTACGAGCAGTACTTC. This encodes CASSYGTQSSYEQYF. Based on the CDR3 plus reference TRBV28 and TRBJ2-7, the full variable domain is DVKVTQSSRYLVKRTGEKVFLECVQDMDHENMFWYRQDPGLGLRLIYFSYDVKMKEKGDIPEGYSVSREKKERFSLILESASTNQTSMYLCASSYGTQSSYEQYFGPGTRLTVT.

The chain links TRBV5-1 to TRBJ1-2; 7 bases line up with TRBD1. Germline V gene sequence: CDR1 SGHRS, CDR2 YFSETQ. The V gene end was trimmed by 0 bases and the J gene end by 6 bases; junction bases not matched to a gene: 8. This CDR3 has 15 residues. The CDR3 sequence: CASSLDRGTMDGYTF. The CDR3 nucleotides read TGCGCCAGCAGCTTGGACAGGGGAACGATGGATGGCTACACCTTC.

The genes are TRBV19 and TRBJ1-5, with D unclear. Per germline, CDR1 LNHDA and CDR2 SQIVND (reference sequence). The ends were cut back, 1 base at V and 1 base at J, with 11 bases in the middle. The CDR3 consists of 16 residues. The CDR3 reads CASSIAPFSSNQPQHF. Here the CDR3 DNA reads TGTGCCAGTAGTATAGCGCCTTTTAGCAGCAATCAGCCCCAGCATTTT.

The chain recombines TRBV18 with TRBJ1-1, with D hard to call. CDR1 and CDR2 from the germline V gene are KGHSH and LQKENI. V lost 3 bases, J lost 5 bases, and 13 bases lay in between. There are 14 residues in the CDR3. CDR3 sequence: CASSPGGLVTEAFF. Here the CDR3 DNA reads TGTGCCAGCTCACCCGGTGGTCTGGTGACTGAAGCTTTCTTT.

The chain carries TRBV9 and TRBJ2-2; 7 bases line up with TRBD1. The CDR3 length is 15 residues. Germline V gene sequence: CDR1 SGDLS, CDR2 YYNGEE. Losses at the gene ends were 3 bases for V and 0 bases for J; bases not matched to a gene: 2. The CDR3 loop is CASSEGQPNTGELFF. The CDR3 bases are TGTGCCAGCAGCGAGGGACAGCCGAACACCGGGGAGCTGTTTTTT.

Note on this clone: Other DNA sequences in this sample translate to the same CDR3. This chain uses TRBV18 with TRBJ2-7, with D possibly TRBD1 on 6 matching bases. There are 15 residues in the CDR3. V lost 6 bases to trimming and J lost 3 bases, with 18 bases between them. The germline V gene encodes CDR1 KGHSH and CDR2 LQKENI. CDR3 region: CASSPYRDTSYEQYF. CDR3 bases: TGTGCCAGCTCTCCTTACCGGGACACAAGCTACGAGCAGTACTTC.

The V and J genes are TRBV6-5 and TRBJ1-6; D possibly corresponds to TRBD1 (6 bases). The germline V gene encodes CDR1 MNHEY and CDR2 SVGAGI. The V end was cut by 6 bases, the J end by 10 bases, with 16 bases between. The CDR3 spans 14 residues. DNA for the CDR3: TGTGCCAGCAGGACACAGGGTTTTTGGTCACCCCTCCACTTT. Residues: CASRTQGFWSPLHF.

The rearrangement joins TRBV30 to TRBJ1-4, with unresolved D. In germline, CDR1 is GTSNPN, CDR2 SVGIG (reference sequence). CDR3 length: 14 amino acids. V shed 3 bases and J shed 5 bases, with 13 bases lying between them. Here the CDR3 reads CAWRAWEGNEKLFF. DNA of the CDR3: TGTGCCTGGAGGGCCTGGGAGGGAAATGAAAAACTGTTTTTT.

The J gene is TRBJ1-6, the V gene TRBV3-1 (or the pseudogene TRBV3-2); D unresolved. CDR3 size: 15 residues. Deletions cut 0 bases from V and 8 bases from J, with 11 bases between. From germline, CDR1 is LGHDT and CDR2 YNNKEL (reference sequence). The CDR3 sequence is CASSQDEGGYSPLHF. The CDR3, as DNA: TGTGCCAGCAGCCAAGATGAGGGCGGATATTCACCCCTCCACTTT.

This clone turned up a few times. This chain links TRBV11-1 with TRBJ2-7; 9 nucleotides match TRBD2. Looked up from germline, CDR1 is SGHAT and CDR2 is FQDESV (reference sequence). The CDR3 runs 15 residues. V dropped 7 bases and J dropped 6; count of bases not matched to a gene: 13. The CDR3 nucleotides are TGTGCCAGCACCCTTAGCGGGAGTATCGGTCTCGAGCAGTACTTC. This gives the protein CASTLSGSIGLEQYF.

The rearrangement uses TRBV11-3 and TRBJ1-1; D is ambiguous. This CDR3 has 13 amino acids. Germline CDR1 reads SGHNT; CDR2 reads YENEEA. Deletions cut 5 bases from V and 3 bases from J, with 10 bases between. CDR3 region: CASSREEDTEAFF. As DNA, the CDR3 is TGTGCCAGCAGCCGGGAGGAGGACACTGAAGCTTTCTTT.